This TCR beta chain was documented in a study of blood T cell repertoires in COVID-19. Original processing notes: Amplification from reference gene primers served as the basis for estimated nucleated cell counts. Clones were sequenced by immunoSEQ multiplex PCR, and TCRdb holds only the in-frame ones, with some missing. The V and J calls and clone size were taken over from that table, and D and trimming were inferred from the DNA. The sample carries over 250,000 clones, 75% to 90% recorded once. Input material: peripheral blood. This TCR was sampled from a woman aged 70-85 years with acute or convalescent COVID-19.

DNA of the CDR3: TGTGCCAGCTCACTTTGGCCTAGCGGGGACAATGAGCAGTTCTTC. It translates to CASSLWPSGDNEQFF. The chain uses TRBV18 and TRBJ2-1, with 9 bases fitting TRBD2. After removal of 4 bases from V and 5 bases from J, the junction contained 6 bases not matched to a gene. The CDR3 loop spans 15 amino acids. Looked up from germline, CDR1 is KGHSH and CDR2 is LQKENI. Based on the CDR3 plus reference TRBV18 and TRBJ2-1, the full variable domain is NAGVMQNPRHLVRRRGQEARLRCSPMKGHSHVYWYRQLPEEGLKFMVYLQKENIIDESGMPKERFSAEFPKEGPSILRIQQVVRGDSAAYFCASSLWPSGDNEQFFGPGTRLTVL.